One sample yielded the 18 T cell receptor beta chains listed below, sequenced in a study of shared clonotypes between healthy human individuals (dated by TCRdb to about 2020). The protocol used for the library was the immunoSEQ multiplex PCR assay. This immuneACCESS table, as held by TCRdb, lists in-frame sequences with V and J called but not all clones. Of the missing ones, under half trace to an unresolved V gene in checked studies; the others have no known cause. For this sample there are 2,100,000 or so clones; 90% to 96% appear just once. 0.1% to 0.15% of the sample is taken by the ten largest. Input material: naive CD4+ T cells sorted from blood. The intended sense of this specimen's cell subset or site label: CD45RA+ positively selected. The receptor source for this set is a man aged 18 to 30 in good health.

The J gene is TRBJ1-5, the V gene TRBV30; tentative D call: TRBD1 (5 bases). The V gene's germline CDR1 is GTSNPN and CDR2 SVGIG (reference sequence). Trimming shortened V by 4 bases and J by 2 bases, and 12 bases separated the two germline ends. The CDR3 contains 14 residues. The CDR3 DNA sequence: TGTGCCTGGACCCACGGGGGAGGCAATCAGCCCCAGCATTTT. Amino acid sequence: CAWTHGGGNQPQHF.

The chain recombines TRBV2 with TRBJ2-3; TRBD1 matches 8 bases. The germline V gene has CDR1 SNHLY and CDR2 FYNNEI. V lost 6 bases and J lost 9; bases outside the gene matches: 5. The CDR3 has 12 residues. The CDR3 DNA reads TGTGCCAGCAGCCTCGGACAGGGAACGCAGTATTTT. Amino acid sequence: CASSLGQGTQYF.

The chain recombines TRBV5-4 with TRBJ1-4; TRBD1 aligns across 8 bases. Germline loops: CDR1 SGHNT, CDR2 YYREEE (reference sequence). V trimming: 5 bases; J trimming: 8 bases; junction bases outside the gene matches: 11. The CDR3 spans 15 residues. CDR3 bases: TGTGCCAGCAGTATCCAAGGACAGGGATTCGAAAAACTGTTTTTT. It translates to CASSIQGQGFEKLFF. Supplemented by reference TRBV5-4 and TRBJ1-4, the full variable domain reads ETGVTQSPTHLIKTRGQQVTLRCSSQSGHNTVSWYQQALGQGPQFIFQYYREEENGRGNFPPRFSGLQFPNYSSELNVNALELDDSALYLCASSIQGQGFEKLFFGSGTQLSVL.

V gene TRBV28 combines with J gene TRBJ2-7; 10 nucleotides align to TRBD2. This CDR3 comprises 17 residues. Germline-derived CDR1 and CDR2 are MDHEN and SYDVKM. The V and J ends lost 2 bases and 2 bases, in that order; junction bases with no gene match: 9. The DNA for the CDR3 is TGTGCCAGCAGTTTACTCTTAGGGACTAGCGAAACCTACGAGCAGTACTTC. This sequence encodes CASSLLLGTSETYEQYF.

Regarding this clone: This specimen includes other DNA sequences encoding the same CDR3. The genes are TRBV7-2 and TRBJ2-2; TRBD2 matches at 10 bases. Germline V gene lookup returns CDR1 SGHTA and CDR2 FQGNSA. The CDR3 runs 14 residues. Losses at the gene ends were 8 bases for V and 4 bases for J; bases not matched to a gene: 4. The CDR3 DNA is TGTGCCAGCTCACTAGCGGGACCCACCGGGGAGCTGTTTTTT. This codes for CASSLAGPTGELFF. The full variable domain, with the rest looked up from reference TRBV7-2 and TRBJ2-2, is GAGVSQSPSNKVTEKGKDVELRCDPISGHTALYWYRQSLGQGLEFLIYFQGNSAPDKSGLPSDRFSAERTGGSVSTLTIQRTQQEDSAVYLCASSLAGPTGELFFGEGSRLTVL.

This chain joins TRBV5-4 and TRBJ2-7, with no clear D. Trimming cost V 5 bases and J 1 base, with 7 bases left between them. The germline V gene encodes CDR1 SGHNT and CDR2 YYREEE (reference sequence). The CDR3 spans 12 residues. The CDR3 coding sequence is TGTGCCAGCAGTTGGGTTTCCTACGAGCAGTACTTC. Its translation: CASSWVSYEQYF.

A remark on this clone: The identical CDR3 is also encoded by other nucleotide sequences in the sample. This chain connects TRBV28 to TRBJ1-4, with D unclear. V dropped 2 bases and J dropped 8 bases, with 3 bases sitting between them. This CDR3 is 11 amino acids long. The germline gives CDR1 MDHEN, CDR2 SYDVKM. The CDR3 nucleotides read TGTGCCAGCAGTTTAGGCGAAAAACTGTTTTTT. It codes for CASSLGEKLFF.

V and J are TRBV10-2 and TRBJ1-1, with D possibly TRBD1 on 5 matching bases. The CDR3 extends over 13 amino acids. Germline-derived CDR1 and CDR2 are WSHSY and SAAADI. Trimming cost V 3 bases and J 3 bases, with 8 bases left between them. CDR3 nucleotide sequence: TGCGCCAGCAGTGACGGGGGGGACACTGAAGCTTTCTTT. Amino acids: CASSDGGDTEAFF.

The chain carries TRBV30 and TRBJ1-2, with TRBD1 matching 10 bases. J lost 1 base, V lost 3 bases, and 8 bases had no gene match. Germline loops: CDR1 GTSNPN, CDR2 SVGIG (reference sequence). The CDR3 sequence is 16 residues long. CDR3 bases: TGTGCCTGGAGAGACGGGGACAGGGGATTTAACTATGGCTACACCTTC. This encodes CAWRDGDRGFNYGYTF.

This chain links TRBV2 with TRBJ1-4, with TRBD1 identical over 8 bases. The CDR3 covers 13 residues. V was clipped by 7 bases and J by 7 bases; unmatched bases: 5. Germline V gene sequence: CDR1 SNHLY, CDR2 FYNNEI. CDR3 amino acids: CASTGGSTEKLFF. Written as DNA, the CDR3 is TGTGCCAGCACAGGGGGCTCCACTGAAAAACTGTTTTTT. The entire variable domain, with the rest obtained from reference TRBV2 and TRBJ1-4, is as follows: EPEVTQTPSHQVTQMGQEVILRCVPISNHLYFYWYRQILGQKVEFLVSFYNNEISEKSEIFDDQFSVERPDGSNFTLKIRSTKLEDSAMYFCASTGGSTEKLFFGSGTQLSVL.

The CDR3 DNA is TGTGCCGGCAGGGACCGGTACACAGATACGCAGTATTTT. Protein: CAGRDRYTDTQYF. V and J are TRBV10-3 and TRBJ2-3; either TRBD1 or TRBD2 may supply D (5 bases each). Germline V gene data show CDR1 as ENHRY and CDR2 as SYGVKD. The CDR3 runs 13 residues. With 11 bases removed from V and 2 bases from J, the gap between germline ends came to 14 bases.

The chain joins TRBV5-4 to TRBJ2-3; D possibly corresponds to TRBD2 (5 bases). V lost 2 bases to trimming and J lost 2 bases, with 9 bases between them. This CDR3 is 14 amino acids long. Germline CDR1 reads SGHNT; CDR2 reads YYREEE (reference sequence). The CDR3 DNA follows: TGTGCCAGCAGCTTAGGGAGCTCCACAGATACGCAGTATTTT. It yields the protein CASSLGSSTDTQYF.

This clone was seen a single time. This chain joins TRBV6-4 and TRBJ1-1, with TRBD1 matching 9 bases. This CDR3 has 15 amino acids. Germline lookup yields CDR1 MRHNA and CDR2 SNTAGT. After removal of 4 bases from V and 1 base from J, the junction contained 4 bases not matched to a gene. The CDR3 sequence is CASSVTGGGNTEAFF. The CDR3, as DNA: TGTGCCAGCAGTGTAACAGGGGGCGGGAACACTGAAGCTTTCTTT.

The gene calls are TRBV4-1 and TRBJ2-3, with 9 nucleotides matching TRBD1. Germline V gene data show CDR1 as MGHRA and CDR2 as YSYEKL. This CDR3 has 15 amino acids. J lost 3 bases, V lost 3 bases, and 4 bases had no gene match. CDR3 sequence reads: CASSHLTGGTDTQYF. As DNA, the CDR3 is TGCGCCAGCAGCCACTTGACAGGGGGGACAGATACGCAGTATTTT.

The chain links TRBV7-2 to TRBJ2-3; perhaps TRBD2 as D (5 bases). The length of the CDR3 is 18 residues. In germline, CDR1 is SGHTA, CDR2 FQGNSA. V lost 1 base, J lost 0 bases, and 17 bases lay in between. The CDR3 here is CASSLVGSVRTSTDTQYF. As DNA, the CDR3 is TGTGCCAGCAGCTTAGTGGGTTCCGTGCGGACTAGCACAGATACGCAGTATTTT.

CDR3 sequence reads: CSGGLKETQYF. In DNA, the CDR3 is TGCAGTGGGGGACTGAAAGAGACCCAGTACTTC. The gene calls are TRBV20-1 and TRBJ2-5; D perhaps matches TRBD2 (6 bases). The CDR3 consists of 11 residues. V lost 7 bases and J 3 bases, leaving 9 bases between the germline ends. CDR1 DFQATT and CDR2 SNEGSKA come from the germline V gene (reference sequence).

This sequence joins TRBV6-1 and TRBJ1-2; D is uncertain. The CDR3 spans 14 residues. From germline, CDR1 is MNHNS and CDR2 SASEGT. V dropped 3 bases and J dropped 6 bases, with 14 bases sitting between them. The chain's CDR3 is CASSDTSRLDGYTF. The CDR3 region has the DNA TGTGCCAGCAGTGACACCTCAAGGTTGGATGGCTACACCTTC.

The rearrangement joins TRBV9 to TRBJ1-2; D is uncertain. Trimming took off 4 bases at V and 7 bases at J, with 11 bases between the two ends. Germline CDR1 reads SGDLS; CDR2 reads YYNGEE. The CDR3 extends over 12 amino acids. CDR3 region: CASSPPVGGYTF. In DNA, the CDR3 is TGTGCCAGCAGCCCCCCCGTCGGTGGCTACACCTTC.